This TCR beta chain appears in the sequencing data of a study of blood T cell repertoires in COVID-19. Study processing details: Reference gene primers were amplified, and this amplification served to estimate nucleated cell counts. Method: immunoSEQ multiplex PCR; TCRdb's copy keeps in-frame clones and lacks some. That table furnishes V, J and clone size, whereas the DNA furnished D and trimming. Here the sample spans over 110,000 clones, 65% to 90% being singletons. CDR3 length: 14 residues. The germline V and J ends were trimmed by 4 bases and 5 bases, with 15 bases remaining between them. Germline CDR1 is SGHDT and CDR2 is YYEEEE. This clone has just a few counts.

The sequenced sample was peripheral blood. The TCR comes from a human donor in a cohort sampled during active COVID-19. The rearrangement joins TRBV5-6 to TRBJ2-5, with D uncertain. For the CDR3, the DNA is TGTGCCAGCAGCCAGGCCAGATTTGGGGAGACCCAGTACTTC. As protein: CASSQARFGETQYF.